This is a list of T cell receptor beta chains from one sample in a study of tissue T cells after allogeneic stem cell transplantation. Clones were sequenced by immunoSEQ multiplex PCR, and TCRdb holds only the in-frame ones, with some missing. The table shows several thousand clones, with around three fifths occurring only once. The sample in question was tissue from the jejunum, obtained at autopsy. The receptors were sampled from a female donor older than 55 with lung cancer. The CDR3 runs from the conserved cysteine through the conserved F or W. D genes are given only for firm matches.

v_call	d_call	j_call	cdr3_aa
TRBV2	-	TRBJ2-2	CASTSGRTNTGELFF
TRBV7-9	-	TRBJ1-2	CASSLAAGDGYTF
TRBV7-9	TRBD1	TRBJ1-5	CASSLGQGNQPQHF
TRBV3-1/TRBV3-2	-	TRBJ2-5	CASRLNRDGLQETQYF
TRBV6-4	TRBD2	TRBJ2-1	CASSDRAGLSYNEQFF
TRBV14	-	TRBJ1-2	CASSRGIRYTF
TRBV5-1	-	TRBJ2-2	CASSLRASANTGELFF
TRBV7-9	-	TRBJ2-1	CASSLVRRWEDGNEQFF
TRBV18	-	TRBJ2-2	CASSPTVSNTGELFF
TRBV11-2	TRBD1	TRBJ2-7	CASSQDRVLTEQYF
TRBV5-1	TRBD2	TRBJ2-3	CASSSGTSGGRRTQYF
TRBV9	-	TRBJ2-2	CASSVELGRLKNTGELFF
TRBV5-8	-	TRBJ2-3	CASSLVAGTDTQYF
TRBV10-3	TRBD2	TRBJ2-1	CAISGLAGVEDEQFF
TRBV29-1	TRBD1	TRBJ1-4	CSVEEGYRGSNEKLFF
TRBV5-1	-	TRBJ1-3	CASSLGDLPGNTIYF
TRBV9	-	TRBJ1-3	CASSVGISGNTIYF
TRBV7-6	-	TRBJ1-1	CASSLARGMNTEAFF
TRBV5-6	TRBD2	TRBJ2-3	CASSFALAGDTQYF
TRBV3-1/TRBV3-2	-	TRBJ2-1	CASSQARLGQFF
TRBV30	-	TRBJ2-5	CAWGFMETQYF
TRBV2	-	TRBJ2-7	CASKRGPYEQYF
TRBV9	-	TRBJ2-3	CASSVGYGRGNTDTQYF
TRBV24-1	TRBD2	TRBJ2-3	CATALAGRTDTQYF
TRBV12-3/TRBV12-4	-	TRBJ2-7	CASANRPNNEQYF
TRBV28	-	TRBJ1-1	CASSLNELMNTEAFF
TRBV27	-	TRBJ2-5	CASSFHLDAGETQYF
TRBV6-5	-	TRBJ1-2	CASSYSAGDNYGYTF